Below are 13 T cell receptor beta chains sequenced from a single sample in a study of blood T cell repertoires in COVID-19. Assay used: immunoSEQ multiplex PCR; TCRdb lists only in-frame clones, some missing. There are over 250,000 clones in the sample; 70% to 90% occur only once, and 11% lies in the top ten. What was sequenced was peripheral blood. Receptor source: a woman between 70 and 85 years old with acute or convalescent COVID-19.

J is TRBJ1-1 and V is TRBV5-1; 9 bases are shared with TRBD1. The CDR3 has 16 amino acids. Germline CDR1 is SGHRS and CDR2 is YFSETQ. J lost 4 bases, V lost 0 bases, and 7 bases had no gene match. For the CDR3, the DNA is TGCGCCAGCAGCTTGGTCGGTCGGGGACAGGGCACTGAAGCTTTCTTT. Residues: CASSLVGRGQGTEAFF. The whole variable domain, filled in from reference TRBV5-1 and TRBJ1-1, reads KAGVTQTPRYLIKTRGQQVTLSCSPISGHRSVSWYQQTPGQGLQFLFEYFSETQRNKGNFPGRFSGRQFSNSRSEMNVSTLELGDSALYLCASSLVGRGQGTEAFFGQGTRLTVV.

This clone appeared once. V is TRBV5-4 and J is TRBJ2-1; 10 positions agree with TRBD2. This CDR3 comprises 17 residues. Germline trimming cut 0 bases from V and 7 bases from J; bases unmatched to any gene: 10. Germline lookup yields CDR1 SGHNT and CDR2 YYREEE (reference sequence). The CDR3 nucleotides read TGTGCCAGCAGCTTGGATCCGGAGCGGGGGGGCCGAAATGAGCAGTTCTTC. The encoded protein is CASSLDPERGGRNEQFF.

J is TRBJ2-3 and V is TRBV5-5; TRBD2 is a possible D gene (6 bases). V gave up 4 bases and J gave up 6 bases, with 15 bases separating them. This CDR3 spans 14 amino acids. Germline CDR1 and CDR2: SGHKS and YYEKEE (reference sequence). The chain's CDR3 is CASSRDVRGDTQYF. In nucleotides, the CDR3 is TGTGCCAGCAGCAGGGACGTACGGGGGGATACGCAGTATTTT.

The chain is built from TRBV5-1 and TRBJ1-2; no reliable D call. The CDR3 loop spans 13 amino acids. From germline, CDR1 is SGHRS and CDR2 YFSETQ. V lost 2 bases and J 0 bases, leaving 5 bases between the germline ends. Here the CDR3 reads CASSFSANYGYTF. The CDR3 region has the DNA TGCGCCAGCAGCTTCAGTGCTAACTATGGCTACACCTTC.

The CDR3 DNA reads as TGTGCCAGCATTCAGGGGGCCACTGAAGCTTTCTTT. Amino acids: CASIQGATEAFF. The J gene is TRBJ1-1, the V gene TRBV6-5, with 8 bases lining up with TRBD1. The V and J ends lost 7 bases and 4 bases, in that order; junction bases with no gene match: 2. The CDR3 sequence is 12 residues long. In germline, CDR1 is MNHEY, CDR2 SVGAGI.

The chain links TRBV5-8 to TRBJ2-2; the D gene is possibly TRBD2 (7 bases). V was shortened by 0 bases and J by 6 bases, with 12 bases between the two germline ends. The V gene's germline CDR1 is SGHTS and CDR2 YDEGEE. CDR3 length equals 15 residues. The CDR3 DNA sequence: TGTGCCAGCAGCTTGGATGGGGGGGCCGCCGGGGAGCTGTTTTTT. It yields the protein CASSLDGGAAGELFF. The full variable domain, in which reference TRBV5-8 and TRBJ2-2 provide the parts outside the CDR3, is EAGVTQSPTHLIKTRGQQATLRCSPISGHTSVYWYQQALGLGLQFLLWYDEGEERNRGNFPPRFSGRQFPNYSSELNVNALELEDSALYLCASSLDGGAAGELFFGEGSRLTVL.

The chain carries TRBV18 and TRBJ2-2, with a weak D call TRBD1 (5 bases). CDR1 and CDR2 (germline): KGHSH, LQKENI. The CDR3 contains 15 residues. V lost 9 bases and J lost 4, with 18 bases in between. The CDR3 protein is CASTTQGWFTGELFF. CDR3 sequence (DNA): TGTGCCAGTACTACTCAGGGATGGTTCACCGGGGAGCTGTTTTTT.

This clone was recorded a few times. This chain joins TRBV3-1 (or the pseudogene TRBV3-2) and TRBJ1-6; D might be TRBD1 (6 bases). From germline, CDR1 is LGHDT and CDR2 YNNKEL (reference sequence). CDR3 size: 14 residues. Trimming removed 0 bases from V and 7 bases from J, with 7 bases in between. The CDR3 region has the DNA TGTGCCAGCAGCCAAGAACAGGGCAATTCACCCCTCCACTTT. This gives the protein CASSQEQGNSPLHF.

The chain carries TRBV3-1 (or the pseudogene TRBV3-2) and TRBJ2-3, with 8 bases aligning to TRBD1. V lost 2 bases and J lost 4; bases outside the gene matches: 5. CDR1 and CDR2 from the germline V gene are LGHDT and YNNKEL (reference sequence). The CDR3 spans 15 residues. Here the CDR3 DNA reads TGTGCCAGCAGCCAATGGACAGGGTATTCAGATACGCAGTATTTT. Protein sequence: CASSQWTGYSDTQYF.

This chain joins TRBV14 and TRBJ1-2; 7 bases agree with TRBD1. The CDR3 is made up of 13 amino acids. Germline values: CDR1 SGHDN, CDR2 FVKESK. With 4 bases clipped from V and 2 bases from J, the junction kept 1 base outside the gene matches. The CDR3 loop reads CASSLGQNYGYTF. The CDR3 bases are TGTGCCAGCAGCCTGGGACAGAACTATGGCTACACCTTC.

The CDR3 sequence is CASSYSGRGRPEAFF. The CDR3 nucleotides read TGTGCCAGCAGTTACTCAGGGAGGGGGAGGCCTGAAGCTTTCTTT. V usage is TRBV6-5 and J usage is TRBJ1-1, with D perhaps TRBD1 (6 bases). Germline V gives CDR1 MNHEY, CDR2 SVGAGI. Trimming took 0 bases from V and 6 from J, leaving 14 bases between them. The CDR3 length is 15 residues.

The gene calls are TRBV12-5 and TRBJ1-6, with TRBD1 as a possible D gene (6 bases). Germline V lookup: CDR1 LGHNT, CDR2 FRNRAP. V was clipped by 7 bases and J by 6 bases, with 16 bases between them. The CDR3 sequence is 15 residues long. The CDR3 loop is CASASDGGSNSPLHF. In DNA form, the CDR3 reads TGTGCTAGTGCCTCTGATGGGGGCAGTAATTCACCCCTCCACTTT.

This clone was found once. J is TRBJ1-2 and V is TRBV3-1 (or the pseudogene TRBV3-2); 7 bases map to TRBD1. This CDR3 is built from 15 residues. Germline CDR1 and CDR2: LGHDT and YNNKEL (reference sequence). J lost 8 bases, V lost 4 bases, and 13 bases had no gene match. CDR3 loop: CASSPHRQGLRGYTF. CDR3 DNA sequence: TGTGCCAGCAGCCCCCATCGACAGGGCCTTAGGGGCTACACCTTC.